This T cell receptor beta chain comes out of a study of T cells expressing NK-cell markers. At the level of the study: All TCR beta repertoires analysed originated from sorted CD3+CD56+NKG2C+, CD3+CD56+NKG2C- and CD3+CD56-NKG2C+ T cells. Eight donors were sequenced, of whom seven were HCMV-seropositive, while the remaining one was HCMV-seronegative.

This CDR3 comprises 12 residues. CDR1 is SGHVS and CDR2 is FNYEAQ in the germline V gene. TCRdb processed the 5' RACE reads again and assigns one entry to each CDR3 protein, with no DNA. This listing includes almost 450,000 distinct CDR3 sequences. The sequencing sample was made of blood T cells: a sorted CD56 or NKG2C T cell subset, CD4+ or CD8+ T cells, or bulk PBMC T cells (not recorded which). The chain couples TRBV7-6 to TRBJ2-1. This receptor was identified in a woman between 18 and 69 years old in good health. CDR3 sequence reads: CASSYDWDEQFF.